This is a list of T cell receptor beta chains from one sample in a study of blood T cell repertoires in COVID-19. TCRdb keeps only in-frame clones here, not all; method: immunoSEQ multiplex PCR. The sample records approximately 210,000 clones, 83% being singletons. The sequencing input was peripheral blood. These receptors were taken from a woman aged 40 to 50 with active or convalescent COVID-19. Both conserved end residues are part of each CDR3. A D gene is named only where the DNA matches it firmly. Not all rows give a size; the values are once, few, many and, for expanded clones, a class.

-	14	-	TRBV5-5	TRBJ1-4	CASSLHNLNEKLFF	TGTGCCAGCAGCCTCCACAACCTTAATGAAAAACTGTTTTTT
few	17	TRBD1	TRBV19	TRBJ1-3	CASSTTRDRGSGNTIYF	TGTGCCAGTAGTACTACCCGGGACAGGGGTTCTGGAAACACCATATATTTT
few	12	-	TRBV29-1	TRBJ2-3	CSVQVITDTQYF	TGCAGCGTACAGGTGATCACAGATACGCAGTATTTT
-	16	-	TRBV11-3	TRBJ2-1	CASSLGGPYSYNEQFF	TGTGCCAGCAGCTTAGGGGGGCCATATTCCTACAATGAGCAGTTCTTC
-	15	TRBD2	TRBV3-1/TRBV3-2	TRBJ2-1	CASSQVPAGVGEQFF	TGTGCCAGCAGCCAAGTTCCCGCGGGAGTCGGGGAGCAGTTCTTC
-	11	-	TRBV7-9	TRBJ2-3	CASIPPFTQYF	TGTGCCAGCATCCCTCCTTTTACGCAGTATTTT
-	15	-	TRBV19	TRBJ1-1	CASSMGLPGNTEAFF	TGTGCCAGTAGTATGGGCCTTCCAGGGAACACTGAAGCTTTCTTT
-	13	-	TRBV5-1	TRBJ1-2	CASSIRTDGGYTF	TGCGCCAGCAGCATTCGGACAGACGGTGGCTACACCTTC
-	16	-	TRBV7-8	TRBJ2-7	CASSLRPRGFDYEQYF	TGTGCCAGCAGCTTACGCCCTAGGGGCTTCGACTACGAGCAGTACTTC
-	14	TRBD2	TRBV24-1	TRBJ2-5	CATGRAGAEETQYF	TGTGCCACCGGAAGGGCGGGAGCGGAAGAGACCCAGTACTTC
-	12	-	TRBV9	TRBJ1-2	CASSAGGYGYTF	TGTGCCAGCAGCGCCGGGGGGTATGGCTACACCTTC
once	13	TRBD1	TRBV4-3	TRBJ1-1	CASSRQGNTEAFF	TGCGCCAGCAGCCGACAGGGGAACACTGAAGCTTTCTTT